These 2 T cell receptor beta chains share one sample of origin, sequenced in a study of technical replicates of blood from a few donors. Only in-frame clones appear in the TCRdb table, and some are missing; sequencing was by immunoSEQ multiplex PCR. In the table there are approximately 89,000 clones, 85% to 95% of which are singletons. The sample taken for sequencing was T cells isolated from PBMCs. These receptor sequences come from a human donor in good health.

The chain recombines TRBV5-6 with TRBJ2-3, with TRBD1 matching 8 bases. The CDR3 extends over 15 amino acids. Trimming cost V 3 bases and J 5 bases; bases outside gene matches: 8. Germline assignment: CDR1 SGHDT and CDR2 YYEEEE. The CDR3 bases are TGTGCCAGCAGCTCGTCAGGGGGCGGAGGAGATACGCAGTATTTT. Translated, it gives CASSSSGGGGDTQYF.

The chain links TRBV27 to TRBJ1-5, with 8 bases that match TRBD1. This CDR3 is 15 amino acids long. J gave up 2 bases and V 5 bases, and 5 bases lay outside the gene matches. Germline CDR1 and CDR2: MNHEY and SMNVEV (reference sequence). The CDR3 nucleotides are TGTGCCAGCAGTGGGAAGGGACAGGGCAATCAGCCCCAGCATTTT. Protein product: CASSGKGQGNQPQHF.